This TCR beta chain appears in the sequencing data of a study of blood T cell repertoires in COVID-19. Study summary: Sites across the United States, Italy and Spain contributed samples from acute and convalescent COVID-19. The cDNA or gDNA used as material had been derived from T cells, B-cell-depleted T cells, or PBMCs.

This table comes from immunoSEQ multiplex PCR, and its TCRdb copy is limited to in-frame clones, with some not included. The repertoire consists of 95,000 to 120,000 clones, with 88% occurring once and the leading ten covering around 8.4%. The CDR3 runs to 14 residues. Germline CDR1 reads SEHNR; CDR2 reads FQNEAQ (reference sequence). The V segment lost 7 bases and the J segment 8 bases; nucleotides outside the gene matches: 7. Sequences were obtained from peripheral blood. J is TRBJ1-4 and V is TRBV7-9; 10 bases fit TRBD1. This TCR was recovered from a woman aged 70-85 years who had recovered from COVID-19. The CDR3 bases are TGTGCCAGCACCTCGACAGGGGGCCGGGAAAAACTGTTTTTT. Translation: CASTSTGGREKLFF.